Each of the 10 T cell receptor beta chains below was sequenced from the same sample in a study of cytomegalovirus exposure and HLA in healthy donors. The study ran its PCR with 60 Vbeta and 13 Jbeta primers. Here immunoSEQ multiplex PCR was the method, and the copy in TCRdb shows in-frame clones only, minus some. Found here are roughly 150,000 clones, approximately 68% of them singletons; the top ten hold less than 2.5%. Sequencing was carried out using PBMCs. Receptors were obtained from a man aged 40-49 years in good health and CMV-seronegative.

The gene calls are TRBV4-1 and TRBJ1-4, with 9 bases that match TRBD1. Losses at the gene ends were 2 bases for V and 4 bases for J; bases not matched to a gene: 2. This CDR3 region has 15 residues. From germline, CDR1 is MGHRA and CDR2 YSYEKL. CDR3 in DNA: TGCGCCAGCAGCCAACGGACAGGGGATAATGAAAAACTGTTTTTT. This codes for CASSQRTGDNEKLFF.

This clone was seen once. The DNA for the CDR3 is TGTGCCAGCAGCGTCCGGGTATTCTCCTACGAGCAGTACTTC. Protein product: CASSVRVFSYEQYF. The rearrangement links TRBV7-2 to TRBJ2-7; the D is unclear. V gave up 5 bases and J gave up 0 bases, with 11 bases separating them. Germline V gene data show CDR1 as SGHTA and CDR2 as FQGNSA. CDR3 length equals 14 residues.

The genes are TRBV7-8 and TRBJ1-2, with a possible D match to TRBD1 (6 bases). Trimming took 1 base from V and 0 from J, leaving 9 bases between them. This CDR3 region has 15 residues. The V gene's germline CDR1 is SGHVS and CDR2 FQNEAQ. CDR3 DNA sequence: TGTGCCAGCAGCTTAGAGGACAGAGCTAACTATGGCTACACCTTC. Amino acids: CASSLEDRANYGYTF.

The CDR3 coding sequence is TGTGCCACCAGCAGAGATGGGACACCGGGGATGGAGACCCAGTACTTC. Its protein product is CATSRDGTPGMETQYF. The gene calls are TRBV15 and TRBJ2-5, with D possibly being TRBD1 (6 bases). The CDR3 spans 16 residues. The V and J ends lost 0 bases and 5 bases respectively, with 16 bases between them. CDR1 LNHNV and CDR2 YYDKDF come from the germline V gene (reference sequence).

The J gene is TRBJ2-1, the V gene TRBV9; weak D call: TRBD2 (5 bases). Germline V gene data show CDR1 as SGDLS and CDR2 as YYNGEE. The CDR3 is 15 residues long. V was shortened by 2 bases and J by 7 bases, with 16 bases between the two germline ends. The CDR3 nucleotides read TGTGCCAGCAGCGTCTCCCTCGGGGAGTGGAATGAGCAGTTCTTC. Its translation is CASSVSLGEWNEQFF.

The chain recombines TRBV7-8 with TRBJ2-7; possibly TRBD2 for D (6 bases). The CDR3 is 12 residues long. Germline V gene lookup returns CDR1 SGHVS and CDR2 FQNEAQ. Trimming took off 5 bases at V and 3 bases at J, with 8 bases between the two ends. The CDR3 spells CASSRLGYEQYF. In nucleotides, the CDR3 is TGTGCCAGCAGCCGACTAGGCTACGAGCAGTACTTC. Combining the CDR3 with reference TRBV7-8 and TRBJ2-7 gives the whole variable domain GAGVSQSPRYKVAKRGQDVALRCDPISGHVSLFWYQQALGQGPEFLTYFQNEAQLDKSGLPSDRFFAERPEGSVSTLKIQRTQQEDSAVYLCASSRLGYEQYFGPGTRLTVT.

The chain uses TRBV18 and TRBJ1-1, with D maybe TRBD1 (5 bases). Germline-derived CDR1 and CDR2 are KGHSH and LQKENI. The CDR3 has 14 residues. The germline V and J ends were trimmed by 8 bases and 5 bases, with 18 bases remaining between them. For the CDR3, the DNA is TGTGCCAGCCAAGCACAAAAAGGGGATACTGAAGCTTTCTTT. The encoded protein is CASQAQKGDTEAFF.

V and J are TRBV28 and TRBJ1-2; no clear D. The CDR3 contains 14 residues. Per germline, CDR1 MDHEN and CDR2 SYDVKM. The germline V and J ends were trimmed by 7 bases and 2 bases, with 14 bases remaining between them. The CDR3 protein is CASNYPTENYGYTF. CDR3 nucleotide sequence: TGTGCCAGCAATTATCCAACAGAAAACTATGGCTACACCTTC.

This chain uses TRBV7-9 with TRBJ1-1, with TRBD1 as a possible D gene (6 bases). V lost 8 bases and J lost 6, with 19 bases in between. Germline V CDR1 and CDR2: SEHNR, FQNEAQ (reference sequence). The CDR3 extends over 14 amino acids. The CDR3 sequence: CASLQGSSIAEAFF. CDR3 DNA sequence: TGTGCCAGCTTACAGGGTTCTAGTATCGCTGAAGCTTTCTTT.

This chain links TRBV5-8 with TRBJ2-5, with D perhaps matching TRBD1 (7 bases). CDR1 is SGHTS, CDR2 YDEGEE, per germline. The CDR3 covers 16 residues. V was pared by 4 bases and J by 3 bases, with 19 bases between. In nucleotides, the CDR3 is TGTGCCAGCAGCCCCAGGGGGGCAGGGTGGAAAGAGACCCAGTACTTC. It encodes CASSPRGAGWKETQYF.